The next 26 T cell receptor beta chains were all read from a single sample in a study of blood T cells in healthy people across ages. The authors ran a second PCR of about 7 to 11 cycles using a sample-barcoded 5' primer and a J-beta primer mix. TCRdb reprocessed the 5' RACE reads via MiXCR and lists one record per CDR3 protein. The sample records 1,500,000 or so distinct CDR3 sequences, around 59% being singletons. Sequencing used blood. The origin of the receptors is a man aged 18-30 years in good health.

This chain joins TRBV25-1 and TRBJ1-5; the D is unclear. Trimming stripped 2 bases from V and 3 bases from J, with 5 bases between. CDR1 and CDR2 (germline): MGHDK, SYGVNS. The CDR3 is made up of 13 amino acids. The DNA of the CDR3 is TGTGCCAGCAGTGAAGGACCCAATCAGCCCCAGCATTTT. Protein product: CASSEGPNQPQHF.

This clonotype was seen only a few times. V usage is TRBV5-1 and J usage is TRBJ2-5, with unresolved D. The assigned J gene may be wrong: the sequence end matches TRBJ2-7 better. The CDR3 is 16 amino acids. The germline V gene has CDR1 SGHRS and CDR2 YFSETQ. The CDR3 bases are TGCGCCAGCAGCTTGTTTTCCGGGTCCAACTCCTACGAGCAGTACTTC. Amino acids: CASSLFSGSNSYEQYF.

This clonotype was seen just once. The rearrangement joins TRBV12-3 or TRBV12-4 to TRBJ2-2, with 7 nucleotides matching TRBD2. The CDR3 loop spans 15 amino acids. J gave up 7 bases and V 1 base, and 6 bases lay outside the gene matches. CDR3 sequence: CASSLGAGSGGELFF. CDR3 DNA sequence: TGTGCCAGCAGTTTAGGAGCGGGGTCGGGCGGGGAGCTGTTTTTT.

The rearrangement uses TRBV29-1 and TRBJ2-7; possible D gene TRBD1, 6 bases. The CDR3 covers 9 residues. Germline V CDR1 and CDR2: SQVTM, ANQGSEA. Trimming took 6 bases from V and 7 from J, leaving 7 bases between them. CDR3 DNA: TGCAGCGTCAGGGGTGAGCAGTACTTC. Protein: CSVRGEQYF.

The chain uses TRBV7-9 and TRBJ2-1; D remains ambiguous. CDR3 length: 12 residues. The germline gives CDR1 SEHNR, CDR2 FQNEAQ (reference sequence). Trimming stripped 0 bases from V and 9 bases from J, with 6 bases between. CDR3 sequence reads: CASSLAPSEQFF. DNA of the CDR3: TGTGCCAGCAGCTTAGCTCCCTCTGAGCAGTTCTTC. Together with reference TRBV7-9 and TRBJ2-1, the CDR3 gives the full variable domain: DTGVSQNPRHKITKRGQNVTFRCDPISEHNRLYWYRQTLGQGPEFLTYFQNEAQLEKSRLLSDRFSAERPKGSFSTLEIQRTEQGDSAMYLCASSLAPSEQFFGPGTRLTVL.

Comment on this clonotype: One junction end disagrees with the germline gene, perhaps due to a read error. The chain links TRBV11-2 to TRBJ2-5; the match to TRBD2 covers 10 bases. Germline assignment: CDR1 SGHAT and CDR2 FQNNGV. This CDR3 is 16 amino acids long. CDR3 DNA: TGTGCCAGCAGCTTGGTAGGACTAGCGGAACAAGAGGCCCAGTACTTC. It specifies CASSLVGLAEQEAQYF.

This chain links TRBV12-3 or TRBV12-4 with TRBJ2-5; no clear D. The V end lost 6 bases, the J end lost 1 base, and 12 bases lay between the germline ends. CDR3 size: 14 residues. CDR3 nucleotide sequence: TGTGCCAGCAGCCCGACAATCCTCCAAGAGACCCAGTACTTC. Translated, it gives CASSPTILQETQYF.

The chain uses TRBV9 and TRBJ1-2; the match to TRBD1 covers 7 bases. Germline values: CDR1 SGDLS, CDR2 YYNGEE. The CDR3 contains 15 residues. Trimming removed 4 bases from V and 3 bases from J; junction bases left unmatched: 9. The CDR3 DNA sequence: TGTGCCAGCAGCAGTACAGGGGCCTCTTACTATGGCTACACCTTC. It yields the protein CASSSTGASYYGYTF.

The CDR3 nucleotides read TGCGCCAGCAGCCCCGCATCACTAATTGATGAGCAGTTCTTC. Translating it yields CASSPASLIDEQFF. This chain connects TRBV5-1 to TRBJ2-1; D not certain. Germline V gives CDR1 SGHRS, CDR2 YFSETQ. V gave up 4 bases and J gave up 8 bases, with 16 bases separating them. There are 14 residues in the CDR3. Full variable domain (missing parts from reference TRBV5-1 and TRBJ2-1): KAGVTQTPRYLIKTRGQQVTLSCSPISGHRSVSWYQQTPGQGLQFLFEYFSETQRNKGNFPGRFSGRQFSNSRSEMNVSTLELGDSALYLCASSPASLIDEQFFGPGTRLTVL.

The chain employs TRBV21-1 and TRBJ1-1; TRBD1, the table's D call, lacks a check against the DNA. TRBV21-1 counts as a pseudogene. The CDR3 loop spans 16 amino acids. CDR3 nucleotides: TGTGCCAGCAGCCAAGTGAGGGGGACACCGAACACTGAAGCTTTCTTT. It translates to CASSQVRGTPNTEAFF.

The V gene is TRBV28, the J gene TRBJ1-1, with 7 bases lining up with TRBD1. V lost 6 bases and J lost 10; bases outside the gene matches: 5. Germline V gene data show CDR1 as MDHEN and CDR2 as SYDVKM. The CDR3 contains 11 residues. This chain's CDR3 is CASRTGEVAFF. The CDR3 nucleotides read TGTGCCAGCAGAACAGGGGAGGTAGCTTTCTTT.

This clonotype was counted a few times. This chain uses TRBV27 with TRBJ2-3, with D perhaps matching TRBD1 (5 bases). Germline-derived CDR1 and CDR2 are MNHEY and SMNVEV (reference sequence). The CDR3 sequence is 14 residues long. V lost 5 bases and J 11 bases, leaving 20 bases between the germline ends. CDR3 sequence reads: CASSTRPGIIKQYF. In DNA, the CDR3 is TGTGCCAGCAGTACTCGCCCAGGGATTATAAAGCAGTATTTT.

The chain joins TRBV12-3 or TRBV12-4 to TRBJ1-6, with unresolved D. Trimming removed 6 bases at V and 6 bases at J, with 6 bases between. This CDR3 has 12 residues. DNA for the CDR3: TGTGCCAGCAGCATCAGTAATTCACCCCTCCACTTT. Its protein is CASSISNSPLHF.

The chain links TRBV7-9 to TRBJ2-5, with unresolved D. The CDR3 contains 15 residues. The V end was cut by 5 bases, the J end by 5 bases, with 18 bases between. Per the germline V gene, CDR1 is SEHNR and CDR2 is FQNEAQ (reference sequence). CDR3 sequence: CASSPQGGSEETQYF. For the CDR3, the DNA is TGTGCCAGCAGCCCACAAGGCGGTTCGGAGGAGACCCAGTACTTC.

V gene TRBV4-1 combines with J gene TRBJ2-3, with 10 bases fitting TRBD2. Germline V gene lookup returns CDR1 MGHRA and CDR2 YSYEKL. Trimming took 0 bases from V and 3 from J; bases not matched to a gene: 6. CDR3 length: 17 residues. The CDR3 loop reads CASSQDQREGLTDTQYF. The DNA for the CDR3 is TGCGCCAGCAGCCAAGACCAGCGGGAGGGCCTAACAGATACGCAGTATTTT.

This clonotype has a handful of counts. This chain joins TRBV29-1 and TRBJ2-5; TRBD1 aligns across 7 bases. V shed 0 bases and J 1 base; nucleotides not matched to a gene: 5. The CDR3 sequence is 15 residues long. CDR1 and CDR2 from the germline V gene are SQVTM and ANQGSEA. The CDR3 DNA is TGCAGCGTTGAAGAAACAGGGGACACCCAAGAGACCCAGTACTTC. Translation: CSVEETGDTQETQYF. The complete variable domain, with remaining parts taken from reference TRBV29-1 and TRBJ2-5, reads SAVISQKPSRDICQRGTSLTIQCQVDSQVTMMFWYRQQPGQSLTLIATANQGSEATYESGFVIDKFPISRPNLTFSTLTVSNMSPEDSSIYLCSVEETGDTQETQYFGPGTRLLVL.

The CDR3 here is CSVEVTGLMNTEAFF. In DNA, the CDR3 is TGCAGCGTTGAGGTGACAGGTCTAATGAACACTGAAGCTTTCTTT. The chain has TRBV29-1 and TRBJ1-1, with a tentative D call TRBD1 (6 bases). Trimming stripped 3 bases from V and 0 bases from J, with 14 bases between. The V gene's germline CDR1 is SQVTM and CDR2 ANQGSEA. There are 15 residues in the CDR3.

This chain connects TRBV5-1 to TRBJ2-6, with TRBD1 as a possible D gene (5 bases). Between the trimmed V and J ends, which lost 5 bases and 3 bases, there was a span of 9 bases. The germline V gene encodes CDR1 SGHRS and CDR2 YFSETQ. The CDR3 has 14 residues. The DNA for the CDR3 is TGCGCCAGCAGAACGCAGGGTGGGGCCAACGTCCTGACTTTC. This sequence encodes CASRTQGGANVLTF. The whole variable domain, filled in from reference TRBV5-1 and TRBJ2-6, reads KAGVTQTPRYLIKTRGQQVTLSCSPISGHRSVSWYQQTPGQGLQFLFEYFSETQRNKGNFPGRFSGRQFSNSRSEMNVSTLELGDSALYLCASRTQGGANVLTFGAGSRLTVL.

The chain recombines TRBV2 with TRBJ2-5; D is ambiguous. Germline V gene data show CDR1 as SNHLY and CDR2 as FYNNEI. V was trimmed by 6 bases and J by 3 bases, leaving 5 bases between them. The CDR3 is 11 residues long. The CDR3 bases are TGTGCCAGCAGGTACGAAGAGACCCAGTACTTC. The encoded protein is CASRYEETQYF.

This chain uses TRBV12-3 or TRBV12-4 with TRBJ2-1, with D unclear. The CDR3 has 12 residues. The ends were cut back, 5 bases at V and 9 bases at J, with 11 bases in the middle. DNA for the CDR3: TGTGCCAGCAGTCCCGTAGTTGTTGAGCAGTTCTTC. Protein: CASSPVVVEQFF.

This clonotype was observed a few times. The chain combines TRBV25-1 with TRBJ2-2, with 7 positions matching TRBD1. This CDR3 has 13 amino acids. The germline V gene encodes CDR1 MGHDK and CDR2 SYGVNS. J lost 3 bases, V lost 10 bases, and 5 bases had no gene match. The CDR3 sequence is CATLTGYTGELFF. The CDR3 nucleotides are TGTGCCACCCTGACAGGGTACACCGGGGAGCTGTTTTTT.

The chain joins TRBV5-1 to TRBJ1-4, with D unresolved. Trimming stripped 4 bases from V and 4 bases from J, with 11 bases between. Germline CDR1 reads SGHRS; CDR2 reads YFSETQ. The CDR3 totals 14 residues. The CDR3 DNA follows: TGCGCCAGCAGCCCGCACAGAGTTAATGAAAAACTGTTTTTT. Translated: CASSPHRVNEKLFF.

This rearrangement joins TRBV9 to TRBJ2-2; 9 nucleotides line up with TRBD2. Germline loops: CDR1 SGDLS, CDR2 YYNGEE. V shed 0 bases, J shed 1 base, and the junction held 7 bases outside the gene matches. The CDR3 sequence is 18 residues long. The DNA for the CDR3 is TGTGCCAGCAGCGTAGATCCGGCTAGCGGGGTGAACACCGGGGAGCTGTTTTTT. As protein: CASSVDPASGVNTGELFF.

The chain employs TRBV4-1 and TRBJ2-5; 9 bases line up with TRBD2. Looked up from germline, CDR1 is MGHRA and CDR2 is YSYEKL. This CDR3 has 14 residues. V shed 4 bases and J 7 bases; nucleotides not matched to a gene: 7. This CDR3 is CASSPYAGGGTQYF. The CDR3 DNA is TGCGCCAGCAGCCCTTACGCGGGAGGGGGGACCCAGTACTTC.

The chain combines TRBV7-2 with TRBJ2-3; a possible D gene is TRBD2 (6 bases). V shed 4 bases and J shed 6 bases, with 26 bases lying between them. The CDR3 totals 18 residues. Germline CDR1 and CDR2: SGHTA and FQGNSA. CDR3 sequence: CASSSPQDPGLNVDTQYF. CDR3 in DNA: TGTGCCAGCAGCTCCCCTCAAGATCCGGGACTGAATGTTGATACGCAGTATTTT.

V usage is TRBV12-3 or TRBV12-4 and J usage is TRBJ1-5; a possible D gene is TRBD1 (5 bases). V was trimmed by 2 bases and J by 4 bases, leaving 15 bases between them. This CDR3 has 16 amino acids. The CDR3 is CASSLHGNRRNQPQHF. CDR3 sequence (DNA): TGTGCCAGCAGTTTACATGGTAACAGGCGAAATCAGCCCCAGCATTTT.